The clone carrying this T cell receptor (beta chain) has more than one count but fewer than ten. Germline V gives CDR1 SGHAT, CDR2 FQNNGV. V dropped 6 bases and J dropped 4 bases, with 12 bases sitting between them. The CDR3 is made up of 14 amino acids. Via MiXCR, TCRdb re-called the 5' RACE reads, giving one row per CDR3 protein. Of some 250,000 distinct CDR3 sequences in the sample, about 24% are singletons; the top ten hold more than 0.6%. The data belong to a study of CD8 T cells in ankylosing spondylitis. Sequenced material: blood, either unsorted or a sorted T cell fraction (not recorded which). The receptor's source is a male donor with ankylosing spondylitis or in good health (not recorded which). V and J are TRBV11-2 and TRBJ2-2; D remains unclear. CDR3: CASSQRWGTGELFF. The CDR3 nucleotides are TGTGCCAGCAGTCAAAGGTGGGGCACCGGGGAGCTGTTTTTT.